This entry lists 9 T cell receptor beta chains sequenced from one sample in a study of blood T cell repertoires in COVID-19. Sequenced by immunoSEQ multiplex PCR; TCRdb stores in-frame clones only, minus some. The repertoire holds roughly 120,000 clones, with approximately 81% as singletons. The source material was peripheral blood. Every receptor here comes from a man aged 40-50 years with acute or convalescent COVID-19.

The chain has TRBV6-1 and TRBJ1-2; 9 bases align to TRBD1. V was pared by 7 bases and J by 4 bases, with 7 bases of the junction left unmatched. Germline V CDR1 and CDR2: MNHNS, SASEGT. This CDR3 is built from 14 residues. Here the CDR3 reads CASTEGQGLYGYTF. Written as DNA, the CDR3 is TGTGCCAGCACCGAGGGACAGGGCCTCTATGGCTACACCTTC.

A word on this clone: The junction departs from the called germline gene at one end, perhaps through a read error. The chain has TRBV4-2 and TRBJ1-1; TRBD1 might be the D (6 bases). CDR1 and CDR2 (germline): LGHNA, YNFKEQ. The CDR3 runs 14 residues. The CDR3 protein is CASSQGAANAEAFF. The CDR3 nucleotides are TGTGCCAGCAGCCAGGGGGCGGCGAACGCTGAAGCTTTCTTT.

The gene calls are TRBV2 and TRBJ2-7, with TRBD1 matching 10 bases. Germline V lookup: CDR1 SNHLY, CDR2 FYNNEI. V gave up 6 bases and J gave up 2 bases; unmatched junction bases: 4. The CDR3 runs to 14 residues. The CDR3 nucleotides read TGTGCCAGCAGATGGACAGGGGGAACCTACGAGCAGTACTTC. It specifies CASRWTGGTYEQYF.

This chain uses TRBV19 with TRBJ1-1, with D possibly TRBD1 on 5 matching bases. The CDR3 consists of 14 residues. V was cut by 3 bases and J by 5 bases, with 13 bases left in between. Germline V gene sequence: CDR1 LNHDA, CDR2 SQIVND (reference sequence). For the CDR3, the DNA is TGTGCCAGTAGTATTAATCTGGGGGGGACTGAAGCTTTCTTT. As protein: CASSINLGGTEAFF. Supplemented by reference TRBV19 and TRBJ1-1, the full variable domain reads DGGITQSPKYLFRKEGQNVTLSCEQNLNHDAMYWYRQDPGQGLRLIYYSQIVNDFQKGDIAEGYSVSREKKESFPLTVTSAQKNPTAFYLCASSINLGGTEAFFGQGTRLTVV.

The J gene is TRBJ2-5, the V gene TRBV19; tentative D call: TRBD1 (6 bases). Germline lookup yields CDR1 LNHDA and CDR2 SQIVND (reference sequence). The CDR3 contains 14 residues. Trimming cost V 4 bases and J 5 bases, with 14 bases left between them. The CDR3 is CASSNHREGETQYF. The DNA for the CDR3 is TGTGCCAGTAGTAACCACAGGGAAGGCGAGACCCAGTACTTC.

CDR3 in amino acids: CASSRDRNSPLHF. For the CDR3, the DNA is TGTGCCAGCAGCCGGGACAGGAATTCACCCCTCCACTTT. The J gene is TRBJ1-6, the V gene TRBV6-4; 8 bases are shared with TRBD1. CDR1 is MRHNA and CDR2 is SNTAGT in the germline V gene. The CDR3 loop spans 13 amino acids. The trim removed 6 bases at V and 7 bases at J, leaving 2 bases unmatched.

This sequence joins TRBV7-6 and TRBJ2-2; TRBD2 aligns across 10 bases. CDR3 length: 17 residues. V gave up 1 base and J gave up 3 bases; unmatched junction bases: 5. CDR1 and CDR2 from the germline V gene are SGHVS and FNYEAQ. The CDR3 loop reads CASSLVLAGGYTGELFF. CDR3 bases: TGTGCCAGCAGCTTAGTCTTAGCGGGGGGTTACACCGGGGAGCTGTTTTTT.

DNA of the CDR3: TGCGCCAGCAGCCAATCGGCTAGCGGGGGGGCAGGCACAGATACGCAGTATTTT. Its translation is CASSQSASGGAGTDTQYF. V and J are TRBV4-1 and TRBJ2-3; TRBD2 aligns across 12 bases. CDR1 and CDR2 (germline): MGHRA, YSYEKL. J gave up 1 base and V 2 bases, and 7 bases lay outside the gene matches. The CDR3 runs 18 residues.

This clone showed up just once. This chain uses TRBV3-1 (or the pseudogene TRBV3-2) with TRBJ1-5; D perhaps matches TRBD1 (5 bases). V was clipped by 1 base and J by 3 bases, with 13 bases between them. The CDR3 loop spans 16 amino acids. In germline, CDR1 is LGHDT, CDR2 YNNKEL (reference sequence). This chain's CDR3 is CASSQGRPGSNQPQHF. The CDR3 DNA sequence: TGTGCCAGCAGCCAAGGTCGCCCAGGGTCCAATCAGCCCCAGCATTTT.